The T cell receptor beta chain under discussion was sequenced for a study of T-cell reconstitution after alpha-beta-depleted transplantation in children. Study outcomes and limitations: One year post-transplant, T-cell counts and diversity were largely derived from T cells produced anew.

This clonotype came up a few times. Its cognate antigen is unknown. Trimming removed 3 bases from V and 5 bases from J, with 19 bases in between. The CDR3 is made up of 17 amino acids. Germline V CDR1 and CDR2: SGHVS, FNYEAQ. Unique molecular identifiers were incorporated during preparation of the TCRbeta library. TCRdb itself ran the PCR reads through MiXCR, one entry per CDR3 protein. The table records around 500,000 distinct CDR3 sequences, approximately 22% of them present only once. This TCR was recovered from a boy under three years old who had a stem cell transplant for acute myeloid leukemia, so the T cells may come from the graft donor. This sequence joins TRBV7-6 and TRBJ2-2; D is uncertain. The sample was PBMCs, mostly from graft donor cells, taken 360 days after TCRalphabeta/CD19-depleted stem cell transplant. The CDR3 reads CASSFVPVRPTTGELFF. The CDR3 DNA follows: TGTGCCAGCAGCTTCGTCCCGGTCCGACCTACTACCGGGGAGCTGTTTTTT.